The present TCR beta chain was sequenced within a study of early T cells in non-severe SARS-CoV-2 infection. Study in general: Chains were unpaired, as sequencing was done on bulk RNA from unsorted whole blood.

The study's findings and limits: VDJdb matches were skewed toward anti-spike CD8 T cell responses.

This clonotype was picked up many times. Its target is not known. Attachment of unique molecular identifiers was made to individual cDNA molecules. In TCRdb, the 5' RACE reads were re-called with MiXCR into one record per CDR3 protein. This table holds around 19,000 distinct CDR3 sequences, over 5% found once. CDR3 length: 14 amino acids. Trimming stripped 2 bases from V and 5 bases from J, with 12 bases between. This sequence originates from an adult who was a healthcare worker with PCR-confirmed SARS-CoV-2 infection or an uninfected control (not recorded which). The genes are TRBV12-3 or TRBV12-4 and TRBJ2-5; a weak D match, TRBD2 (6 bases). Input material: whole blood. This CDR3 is CASSLLGGSETQYF. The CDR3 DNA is TGTGCCAGCAGTTTATTAGGAGGGAGTGAGACCCAGTACTTC.